The present T cell receptor (beta chain) was sequenced within a study of cytomegalovirus exposure and HLA in healthy donors. V gave up 7 bases and J gave up 0 bases; unmatched junction bases: 3. Germline CDR1 MNHNS, CDR2 SASEGT. This CDR3 has 13 residues. PCR primers comprised 60 Vbeta and 13 Jbeta primers. In the original workflow: As a later analysis found, there were 60 million to 90 million unique TCR beta chains, of which roughly 11 million were shared. Using immunoSEQ multiplex PCR, the repertoire was profiled, and TCRdb retains in-frame clones only, with some absent. For V, J and clone size, that table is used; D and trimming come from the DNA. This sample has approximately 130,000 clones, with 75% to 85% found just once. Study-level points and caveats: Cytomegalovirus-associated status was assigned to about 180 TCR beta chains. Relative to equally common others, HLA-associated TCR beta chains showed greater clonal expansion in a later analysis.

As regards this clone: Its matching antigen is unknown.

This TCR was sampled from a male donor in good health and CMV-seronegative. Sequenced material: PBMCs. The V gene is TRBV6-1, the J gene TRBJ2-7, with TRBD2 identical over 7 bases. This CDR3 reads CASTGGVSYEQYF. The CDR3 nucleotides are TGTGCCAGCACTGGGGGGGTCTCCTACGAGCAGTACTTC.